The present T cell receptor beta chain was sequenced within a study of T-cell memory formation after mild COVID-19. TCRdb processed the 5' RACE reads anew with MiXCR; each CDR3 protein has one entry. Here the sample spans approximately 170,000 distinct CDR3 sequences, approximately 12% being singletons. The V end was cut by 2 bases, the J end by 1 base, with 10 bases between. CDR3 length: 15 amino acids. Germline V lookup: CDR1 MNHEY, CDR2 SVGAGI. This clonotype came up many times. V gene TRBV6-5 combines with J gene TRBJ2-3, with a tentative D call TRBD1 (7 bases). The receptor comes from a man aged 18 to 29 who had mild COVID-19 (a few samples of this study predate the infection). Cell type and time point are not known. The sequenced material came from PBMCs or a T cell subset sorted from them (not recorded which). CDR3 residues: CASSYVRGGTDTQYF. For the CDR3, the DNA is TGTGCCAGCAGTTACGTCAGGGGGGGCACAGATACGCAGTATTTT.